These 31 T cell receptor beta chains were sequenced from one sample in a study of control samples from healthy donors and cancer patients. The method was immunoSEQ multiplex PCR; TCRdb's version includes in-frame clones alone and lacks a portion of them. The table has some 170,000 clones, approximately 96% seen once. Sequenced sample: blood. All receptors derive from a woman in her twenties or thirties in good health.

On this clone itself: The sample holds other DNA sequences that translate to the same CDR3. The chain links TRBV18 to TRBJ1-5; the D is unclear. This CDR3 contains 14 residues. CDR1 is KGHSH, CDR2 LQKENI, per germline. Trimming shortened V by 3 bases and J by 2 bases, and 8 bases separated the two germline ends. CDR3 amino acids: CASSPRQGNQPQHF. In DNA form, the CDR3 reads TGTGCCAGCTCACCCCGGCAGGGCAATCAGCCCCAGCATTTT.

V and J are TRBV3-1 (or the pseudogene TRBV3-2) and TRBJ2-5; the D call may be TRBD1 or TRBD2 (6 bases each). Trimming cost V 3 bases and J 4 bases, with 18 bases left between them. The CDR3 covers 16 residues. CDR1 and CDR2 (germline): LGHDT, YNNKEL (reference sequence). In DNA form, the CDR3 reads TGTGCCAGCAGCCACAGAGGGGGGCAGGGCGCAGAGACCCAGTACTTC. Its translation: CASSHRGGQGAETQYF.

This chain joins TRBV7-9 and TRBJ2-5; no clear D gene. Germline V CDR1 and CDR2: SEHNR, FQNEAQ (reference sequence). This CDR3 region has 12 residues. Trimming cost V 7 bases and J 3 bases, with 9 bases left between them. The CDR3 bases are TGTGCCAGCACAAGAGAAGAAGAGACCCAGTACTTC. This codes for CASTREEETQYF.

The chain links TRBV7-2 to TRBJ1-3; D is possibly TRBD1 (5 bases). The CDR3 is made up of 15 amino acids. Germline V gene data show CDR1 as SGHTA and CDR2 as FQGNSA. The V end lost 8 bases, the J end lost 0 bases, and 14 bases lay between the germline ends. The CDR3 region has the DNA TGTGCCAGCGCCCCGGGGACGCACTCTGGAAACACCATATATTTT. Its protein is CASAPGTHSGNTIYF.

The chain is built from TRBV2 and TRBJ2-3; 8 nucleotides match TRBD2. V was clipped by 4 bases and J by 2 bases; unmatched bases: 2. Germline lookup yields CDR1 SNHLY and CDR2 FYNNEI. The CDR3 contains 14 residues. The chain's CDR3 is CASSAAGVTDTQYF. The CDR3 nucleotides read TGTGCCAGCAGTGCAGCGGGAGTCACAGATACGCAGTATTTT.

The V gene is TRBV3-1 (or the pseudogene TRBV3-2), the J gene TRBJ2-7; a weak D match, TRBD1 (7 bases). Germline values: CDR1 LGHDT, CDR2 YNNKEL (reference sequence). The length of the CDR3 is 18 residues. Trimming shortened V by 7 bases and J by 9 bases, and 34 bases separated the two germline ends. In DNA, the CDR3 is TGTGCCAGCATCCAGGGGGGCGATCTGACTATTACGAAATTGGGGCAGTACTTC. This encodes CASIQGGDLTITKLGQYF.

This chain joins TRBV4-2 and TRBJ2-1; 10 bases align to TRBD2. Germline V gene lookup returns CDR1 LGHNA and CDR2 YNFKEQ. V gave up 2 bases and J gave up 5 bases; unmatched junction bases: 9. The CDR3 totals 17 residues. The CDR3 DNA reads TGTGCCAGCAGCCAATGGGCTAGCGGGAGTCTCGACAATGAGCAGTTCTTC. Amino acid sequence: CASSQWASGSLDNEQFF.

The chain combines TRBV18 with TRBJ1-6; 7 bases are shared with TRBD1. CDR1 and CDR2 from the germline V gene are KGHSH and LQKENI. The CDR3 length is 17 residues. V shed 2 bases and J 4 bases; nucleotides not matched to a gene: 8. CDR3 sequence reads: CASSPGSAGQYNSPLHF. CDR3 bases: TGTGCCAGCTCACCAGGATCGGCGGGACAGTATAATTCACCCCTCCACTTT.

This chain links TRBV7-9 with TRBJ2-1; a possible D gene is TRBD2 (5 bases). Germline assignment: CDR1 SEHNR and CDR2 FQNEAQ (reference sequence). The ends were cut back, 4 bases at V and 4 bases at J, with 14 bases in the middle. This CDR3 comprises 15 residues. The CDR3: CASSSLAATYNEQFF. In nucleotides, the CDR3 is TGTGCCAGCAGCTCCCTAGCAGCAACTTACAATGAGCAGTTCTTC.

This chain uses TRBV5-1 with TRBJ1-4, with TRBD1 as a possible D gene (5 bases). Germline V gene lookup returns CDR1 SGHRS and CDR2 YFSETQ. CDR3 length: 14 residues. V was clipped by 1 base and J by 4 bases, with 8 bases between them. The CDR3 DNA follows: TGCGCCAGCAGCTTGTGGGGGGGTAATGAAAAACTGTTTTTT. This translates into CASSLWGGNEKLFF.

The CDR3 coding sequence is TGTGCCAGTAGTATCGCAGCAATCACCGGGGAGCTGTTTTTT. It is translated as CASSIAAITGELFF. J is TRBJ2-2 and V is TRBV19, with unresolved D. The CDR3 spans 14 residues. In germline, CDR1 is LNHDA, CDR2 SQIVND (reference sequence). The V end lost 3 bases, the J end lost 4 bases, and 9 bases lay between the germline ends.

The chain carries TRBV5-6 and TRBJ2-7; the D gene is possibly TRBD2 (6 bases). CDR3 size: 14 residues. With 3 bases removed from V and 2 bases from J, the gap between germline ends came to 12 bases. CDR1 and CDR2 (germline): SGHDT, YYEEEE. In DNA form, the CDR3 reads TGTGCCAGCAGCTGGGGTAGCGGCGCCTACGAGCAGTACTTC. Its translation is CASSWGSGAYEQYF.

V is TRBV30 and J is TRBJ2-1; D unclear. Between the trimmed V and J ends, which lost 5 bases and 4 bases, there was a span of 9 bases. This CDR3 contains 12 residues. CDR1 is GTSNPN and CDR2 is SVGIG in the germline V gene (reference sequence). CDR3 DNA sequence: TGTGCCTGGTCCGGTTCTTACAATGAGCAGTTCTTC. This gives the protein CAWSGSYNEQFF. Full variable domain (remainder filled in from reference TRBV30 and TRBJ2-1): SQTIHQWPATLVQPVGSPLSLECTVEGTSNPNLYWYRQAAGRGLQLLFYSVGIGQISSEVPQNLSASRPQDRQFILSSKKLLLSDSGFYLCAWSGSYNEQFFGPGTRLTVL.

The rearrangement uses TRBV6-1 and TRBJ1-2; tentative D call: TRBD1 (6 bases). The V end was cut by 2 bases, the J end by 5 bases, with 9 bases between. CDR3 size: 13 residues. CDR1 MNHNS and CDR2 SASEGT come from the germline V gene. CDR3 residues: CASSEWTAYGYTF. The CDR3 nucleotides are TGTGCCAGCAGTGAATGGACAGCTTATGGCTACACCTTC.

This clone was observed a single time. The chain employs TRBV3-1 (or the pseudogene TRBV3-2) and TRBJ2-2; TRBD1 matches at 8 bases. CDR1 and CDR2 from the germline V gene are LGHDT and YNNKEL (reference sequence). CDR3 length: 16 amino acids. J was trimmed by 5 bases and V by 4 bases; bases with no gene match: 9. For the CDR3, the DNA is TGTGCCAGCAGCCGCCCACAGGGGGTATGGACCGGGGAGCTGTTTTTT. It encodes CASSRPQGVWTGELFF.

The rearrangement joins TRBV7-6 to TRBJ2-3; D may correspond to TRBD1 or TRBD2 (6 bases each). This CDR3 comprises 14 residues. Germline V gene sequence: CDR1 SGHVS, CDR2 FNYEAQ. V lost 1 base and J lost 4, with 9 bases in between. CDR3 in amino acids: CASSLGRGADTQYF. The CDR3 DNA reads as TGTGCCAGCAGCTTAGGTAGGGGGGCAGATACGCAGTATTTT.

The CDR3 DNA reads TGCGCCAGCAGTGAGTCGAGGTACAGGGTCACTGAAGCTTTCTTT. This codes for CASSESRYRVTEAFF. The V gene is TRBV10-2, the J gene TRBJ1-1; TRBD1 is a possible D gene (6 bases). V lost 0 bases, J lost 4 bases, and 12 bases lay in between. This CDR3 is 15 amino acids long. Germline CDR1 and CDR2: WSHSY and SAAADI.

The gene calls are TRBV4-1 and TRBJ1-1; 7 nucleotides line up with TRBD1. The CDR3 length is 17 residues. Per germline, CDR1 MGHRA and CDR2 YSYEKL. V shed 4 bases, J shed 4 bases, and the junction held 15 bases outside the gene matches. The DNA of the CDR3 is TGCGCCAGCAGCCCAACGGAGAACAGGGGAACAGGCACTGAAGCTTTCTTT. It codes for CASSPTENRGTGTEAFF.

The rearrangement links TRBV2 to TRBJ2-7; no definite D call. This CDR3 has 12 residues. Trimming cost V 4 bases and J 4 bases, with 8 bases left between them. Germline V gene lookup returns CDR1 SNHLY and CDR2 FYNNEI. The CDR3 loop is CASSVSPYEQYF. DNA for the CDR3: TGTGCCAGCAGTGTATCCCCATACGAGCAGTACTTC.

The chain employs TRBV9 and TRBJ2-7; tentatively, D is TRBD2 (7 bases). Trimming took 1 base from V and 0 from J, leaving 14 bases between them. The CDR3 runs 16 residues. The germline V gene encodes CDR1 SGDLS and CDR2 YYNGEE. The CDR3 loop reads CASSVSGGASSYEQYF. The DNA of the CDR3 is TGTGCCAGCAGCGTATCTGGGGGGGCCAGCTCCTACGAGCAGTACTTC.

The chain has TRBV12-3 or TRBV12-4 and TRBJ2-3, with 7 bases identical to TRBD2. The CDR3 is made up of 13 amino acids. The V gene end was trimmed by 4 bases and the J gene end by 8 bases; junction bases not matched to a gene: 6. For the CDR3, the DNA is TGTGCCAGCAGTTCATTGGGGGGGGGTACGCAGTATTTT. Its protein product is CASSSLGGGTQYF.

The rearrangement links TRBV12-3 or TRBV12-4 to TRBJ1-5, with 7 bases that match TRBD1. Losses at the gene ends were 8 bases for V and 4 bases for J; bases not matched to a gene: 5. This CDR3 spans 13 amino acids. Here the CDR3 reads CASVEQGNQPQHF. The CDR3 nucleotides are TGTGCCAGCGTGGAACAGGGGAATCAGCCCCAGCATTTT.

J is TRBJ1-1 and V is TRBV5-6; D is uncertain. With 4 bases removed from V and 3 bases from J, the gap between germline ends came to 13 bases. The V gene's germline CDR1 is SGHDT and CDR2 YYEEEE. The CDR3 totals 14 residues. DNA of the CDR3: TGTGCCAGCAGCCGCCCCAATTCGTACACTGAAGCTTTCTTT. Encoded protein: CASSRPNSYTEAFF.

The chain's CDR3 is CASKGRGSNTGELFF. CDR3 in DNA: TGTGCCAGCAAGGGCAGAGGTTCCAACACCGGGGAGCTGTTTTTT. The chain uses TRBV6-5 and TRBJ2-2; no clear D. Germline CDR1 is MNHEY and CDR2 is SVGAGI. Trimming pared 7 bases from V and 2 bases from J, leaving 14 bases between. This CDR3 is 15 amino acids long.

In this sample, this clone turned up a few times. The V and J genes are TRBV27 and TRBJ2-1; D uncertain. CDR3 length: 15 residues. V lost 2 bases and J 4 bases, leaving 12 bases between the germline ends. The germline gives CDR1 MNHEY, CDR2 SMNVEV (reference sequence). The CDR3 sequence is CASSLDGVRYNEQFF. Written as DNA, the CDR3 is TGTGCCAGCAGTTTAGATGGGGTGAGATACAATGAGCAGTTCTTC.

This clone was detected only once. The rearrangement joins TRBV14 to TRBJ1-3, with D uncertain. The CDR3 is made up of 14 amino acids. Per the germline V gene, CDR1 is SGHDN and CDR2 is FVKESK. The germline V and J ends were trimmed by 0 bases and 3 bases, with 6 bases remaining between them. CDR3 residues: CASSQEGFGNTIYF. CDR3 bases: TGTGCCAGCAGCCAAGAGGGGTTTGGAAACACCATATATTTT. Drawing the rest from reference TRBV14 and TRBJ1-3, the complete variable domain is EAGVTQFPSHSVIEKGQTVTLRCDPISGHDNLYWYRRVMGKEIKFLLHFVKESKQDESGMPNNRFLAERTGGTYSTLKVQPAELEDSGVYFCASSQEGFGNTIYFGEGSWLTVV.

V gene TRBV3-1 (or the pseudogene TRBV3-2) combines with J gene TRBJ2-1, with 7 bases identical to TRBD2. V was clipped by 1 base and J by 6 bases; unmatched bases: 6. The CDR3 extends over 15 amino acids. Germline V gives CDR1 LGHDT, CDR2 YNNKEL (reference sequence). CDR3 residues: CASSQVVGGPNEQFF. The CDR3, as DNA: TGTGCCAGCAGCCAAGTCGTGGGAGGGCCCAATGAGCAGTTCTTC.

The V call is TRBV2, the J call TRBJ2-1, with 8 bases matching TRBD1. The junction had 5 bases not matched to a gene; V was cut back by 3 bases and J by 7 bases. Germline V gene data show CDR1 as SNHLY and CDR2 as FYNNEI. This CDR3 has 14 residues. CDR3 residues: CASSDLGQENEQFF. The CDR3 region has the DNA TGTGCCAGCAGTGATCTGGGACAGGAGAATGAGCAGTTCTTC. Variable domain in full (rest from reference TRBV2 and TRBJ2-1): EPEVTQTPSHQVTQMGQEVILRCVPISNHLYFYWYRQILGQKVEFLVSFYNNEISEKSEIFDDQFSVERPDGSNFTLKIRSTKLEDSAMYFCASSDLGQENEQFFGPGTRLTVL.

V is TRBV18 and J is TRBJ1-4; no reliable D call. The CDR3 runs to 15 residues. The V gene's germline CDR1 is KGHSH and CDR2 LQKENI. The V and J ends lost 3 bases and 4 bases respectively, with 12 bases between them. The CDR3 protein is CASSPSAGVNEKLFF. The CDR3 coding sequence is TGTGCCAGCTCACCGAGTGCAGGAGTTAATGAAAAACTGTTTTTT.

Details on this clone: A junction end diverges from the germline sequence, so it may reflect a read error. The chain recombines TRBV20-1 with TRBJ1-1; D unresolved. The CDR3 is 11 residues long. Germline V lookup: CDR1 DFQATT, CDR2 SNEGSKA (reference sequence). For the CDR3, the DNA is TGCAGTGCTAGGATGAACGCTGAAGCTTTCTTT. Its translation: CSARMNAEAFF.

This chain links TRBV4-2 with TRBJ2-5; 8 bases agree with TRBD2. Losses at the gene ends were 1 base for V and 2 bases for J; bases not matched to a gene: 6. CDR3 length equals 16 residues. CDR1 is LGHNA and CDR2 is YNFKEQ in the germline V gene. The CDR3 sequence: CASSQAGGSGQETQYF. The DNA for the CDR3 is TGTGCCAGCAGCCAAGCGGGGGGGTCCGGACAAGAGACCCAGTACTTC.